This record covers a single T cell receptor (beta chain). What it recognizes is unknown. The table came from immunoSEQ multiplex PCR; TCRdb's copy has only in-frame clones and leaves some out. The table has around 88,000 clones, around 88% seen once. The data originate from a study of T cell responses to AZD1222 COVID-19 vaccine. Points from the study as a whole: Possibly, clonal diversity was underestimated; donors were largely white British and included more females. Across the whole spike, CD4 TCRs peaked at regions 160-218 and 743-854. Recipients of AZD1222 seropositive at baseline numbered only 6 or 7. Breadth and depth of Spike-specific TCRs rose after two AZD1222 doses.

The receptor comes from an adult in good health. The sequencing here drew on peripheral blood, taken on day 0 of MenACWY control vaccination.

CDR3 sequence reads: CASRAGAGNQPQHF. The CDR3 DNA follows: TGTGCCAGCCGGGCGGGGGCTGGCAATCAGCCCCAGCATTTT. V is TRBV28 and J is TRBJ1-5; D possibly corresponds to TRBD1 (6 bases). Per germline, CDR1 MDHEN and CDR2 SYDVKM. The CDR3 is made up of 14 amino acids. The V gene lost 8 bases and the J gene lost 2 bases, with 13 bases spanning the gap.